This T cell receptor beta chain was identified in a study of neurological immune-mediated disorders. Study in general: The 35 or so multiple sclerosis patients comprised 31 relapsing-remitting and 3 secondary progressive cases.

Each TCR transcript was tagged with a 10-nucleotide random UMI during 5'RACE. From 15-18 subjects, over 160 million TCR-beta sequences were obtained in each sequencing run. TCRdb ran MiXCR on the 5' RACE reads and lists one entry per CDR3 protein. The sample has tens of thousands of distinct CDR3 sequences, 4.5% to 5.5% seen once. This clonotype appeared many times. Its antigen is not identified. Germline values: CDR1 DFQATT, CDR2 SNEGSKA (reference sequence). Trimming at V came to 4 bases and at J to 6 bases, leaving 7 bases not matched to a gene. CDR3 length: 13 residues. Study conclusions and caveats: The study found the most TCR clonal expansion in HTLV-1-associated myelopathy and the least in multiple sclerosis, below healthy controls.

Sequenced input: PBMCs. This TCR derives from a woman aged 70-85 years with multiple sclerosis. The V gene is TRBV20-1, the J gene TRBJ1-1; 8 bases align to TRBD1. CDR3 sequence: CSAMKRQGSEAFF. CDR3 nucleotide sequence: TGCAGTGCTATGAAACGACAGGGGTCTGAAGCTTTCTTT.